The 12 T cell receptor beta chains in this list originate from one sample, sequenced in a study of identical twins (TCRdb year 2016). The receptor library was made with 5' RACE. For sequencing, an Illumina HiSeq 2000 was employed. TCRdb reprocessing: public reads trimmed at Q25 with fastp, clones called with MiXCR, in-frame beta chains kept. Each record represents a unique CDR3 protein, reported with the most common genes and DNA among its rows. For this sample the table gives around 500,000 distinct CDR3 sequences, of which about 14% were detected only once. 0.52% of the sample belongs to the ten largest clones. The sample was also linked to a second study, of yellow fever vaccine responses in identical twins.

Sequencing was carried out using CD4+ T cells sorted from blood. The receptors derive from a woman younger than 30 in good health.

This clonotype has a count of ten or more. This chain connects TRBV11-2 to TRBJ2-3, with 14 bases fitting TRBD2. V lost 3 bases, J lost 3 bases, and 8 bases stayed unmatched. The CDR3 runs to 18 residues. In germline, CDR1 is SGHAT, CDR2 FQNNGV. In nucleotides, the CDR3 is TGTGCCAGCAGCTTGTCCGACAGACTAGCGGGGGGGACAGATACGCAGTATTTT. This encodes CASSLSDRLAGGTDTQYF. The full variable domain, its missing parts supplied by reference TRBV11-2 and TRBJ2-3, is EAGVAQSPRYKIIEKRQSVAFWCNPISGHATLYWYQQILGQGPKLLIQFQNNGVVDDSQLPKDRFSAERLKGVDSTLKIQPAKLEDSAVYLCASSLSDRLAGGTDTQYFGPGTRLTVL.

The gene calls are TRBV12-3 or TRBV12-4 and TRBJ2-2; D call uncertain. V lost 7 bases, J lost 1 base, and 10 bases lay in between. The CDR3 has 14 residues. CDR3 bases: TGTGCCAGCAACGGAGAACGGAACACCGGGGAGCTGTTTTTT. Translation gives CASNGERNTGELFF.

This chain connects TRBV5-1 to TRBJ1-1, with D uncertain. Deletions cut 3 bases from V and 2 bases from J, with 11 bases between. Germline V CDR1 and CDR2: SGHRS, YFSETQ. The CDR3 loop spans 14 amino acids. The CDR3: CASSSQRSNTEAFF. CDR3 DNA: TGCGCCAGCAGCTCACAAAGATCCAACACTGAAGCTTTCTTT.

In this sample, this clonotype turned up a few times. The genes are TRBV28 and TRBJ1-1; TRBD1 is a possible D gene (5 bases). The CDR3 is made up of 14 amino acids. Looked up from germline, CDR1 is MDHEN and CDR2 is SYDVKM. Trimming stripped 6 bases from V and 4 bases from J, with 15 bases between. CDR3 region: CASRKRGRVTEAFF. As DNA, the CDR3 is TGTGCCAGCAGAAAGCGGGGGAGGGTCACTGAAGCTTTCTTT.

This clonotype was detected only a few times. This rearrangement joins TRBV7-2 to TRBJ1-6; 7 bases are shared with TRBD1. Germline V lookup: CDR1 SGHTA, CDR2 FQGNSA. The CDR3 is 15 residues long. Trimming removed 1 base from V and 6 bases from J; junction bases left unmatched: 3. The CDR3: CASSLVQGSNSPLHF. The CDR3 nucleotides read TGTGCCAGCAGCTTAGTACAGGGGAGTAATTCACCCCTCCACTTT.

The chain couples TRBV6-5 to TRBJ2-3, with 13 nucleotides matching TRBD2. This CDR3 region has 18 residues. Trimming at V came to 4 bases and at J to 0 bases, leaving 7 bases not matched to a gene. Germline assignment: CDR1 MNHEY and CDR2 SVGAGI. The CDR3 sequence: CASSWTSGSIRSTDTQYF. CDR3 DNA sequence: TGTGCCAGCAGTTGGACTAGCGGGAGTATAAGGAGCACAGATACGCAGTATTTT.

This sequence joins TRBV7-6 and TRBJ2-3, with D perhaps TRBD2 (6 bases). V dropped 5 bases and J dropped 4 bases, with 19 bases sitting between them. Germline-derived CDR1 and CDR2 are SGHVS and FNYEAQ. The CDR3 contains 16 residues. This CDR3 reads CASSVRGTTTADTQYF. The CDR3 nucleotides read TGTGCCAGCAGCGTTCGGGGGACCACAACTGCAGATACGCAGTATTTT.

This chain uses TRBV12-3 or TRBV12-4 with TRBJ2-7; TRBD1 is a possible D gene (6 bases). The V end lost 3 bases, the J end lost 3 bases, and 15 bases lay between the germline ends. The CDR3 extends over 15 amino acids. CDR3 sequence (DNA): TGTGCCAGCAGTTTTTATGGGGGCGAGGACTACGAGCAGTACTTC. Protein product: CASSFYGGEDYEQYF.

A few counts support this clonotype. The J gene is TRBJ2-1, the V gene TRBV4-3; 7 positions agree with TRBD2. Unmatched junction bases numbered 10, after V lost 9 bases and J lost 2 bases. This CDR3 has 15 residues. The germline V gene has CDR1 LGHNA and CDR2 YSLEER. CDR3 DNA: TGCGCCAGTGGGATAGCGGGCCTGCCCTACAATGAGCAGTTCTTC. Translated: CASGIAGLPYNEQFF.

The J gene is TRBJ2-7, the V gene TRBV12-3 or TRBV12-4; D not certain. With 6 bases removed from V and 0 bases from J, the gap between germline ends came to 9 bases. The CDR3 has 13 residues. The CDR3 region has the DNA TGTGCCAGCAGGAAGGGATTCTCCTACGAGCAGTACTTC. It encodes CASRKGFSYEQYF.

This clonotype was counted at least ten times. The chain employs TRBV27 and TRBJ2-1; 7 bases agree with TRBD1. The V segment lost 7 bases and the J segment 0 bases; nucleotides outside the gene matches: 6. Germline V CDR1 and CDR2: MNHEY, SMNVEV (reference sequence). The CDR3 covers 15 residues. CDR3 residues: CASNPGQTSYNEQFF. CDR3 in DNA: TGTGCCAGCAACCCGGGACAGACCTCCTACAATGAGCAGTTCTTC.

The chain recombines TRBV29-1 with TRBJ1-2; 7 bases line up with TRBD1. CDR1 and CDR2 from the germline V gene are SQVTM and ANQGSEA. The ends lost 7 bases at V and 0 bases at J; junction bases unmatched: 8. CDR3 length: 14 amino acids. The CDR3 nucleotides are TGCAGCGCGACTCAACAGGGGTCTAACTATGGCTACACCTTC. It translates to CSATQQGSNYGYTF. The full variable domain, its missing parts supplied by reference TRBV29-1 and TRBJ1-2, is SAVISQKPSRDICQRGTSLTIQCQVDSQVTMMFWYRQQPGQSLTLIATANQGSEATYESGFVIDKFPISRPNLTFSTLTVSNMSPEDSSIYLCSATQQGSNYGYTFGSGTRLTVV.